A selection of T cell receptor beta chains follows, all from one sample in a study of cytomegalovirus exposure and HLA in healthy donors. Data came from immunoSEQ multiplex PCR; TCRdb stores just in-frame clones and leaves some out. Among over 200,000 clones listed, approximately 83% were seen once. Sequenced material: PBMCs. These receptor sequences come from a woman in her 30s in good health and CMV-seropositive. The CDR3 runs from the conserved cysteine through the conserved F or W. The D gene is left open where the match is weak. Clone size is given for some rows only: seen once, a few or many times, or a class if the clone is expanded.

D gene	J gene	V gene	CDR3 length	clone size	CDR3 protein	CDR3 DNA
.	TRBJ2-7	TRBV30	12	.	CAWSQQLYEQYF	TGTGCCTGGAGTCAACAACTCTACGAGCAGTACTTC
.	TRBJ1-4	TRBV5-1	15	.	CASSLGHSTNEKLFF	TGCGCCAGCAGCTTGGGACACTCAACTAATGAAAAACTGTTTTTT
.	TRBJ1-1	TRBV18	14	.	CASSPPGKNTEAFF	TGTGCCAGCTCACCCCCGGGTAAAAACACTGAAGCTTTCTTT
TRBD1	TRBJ1-1	TRBV6-5	14	.	CASSYSQGDTEAFF	TGTGCCAGCAGTTACTCACAGGGGGACACTGAAGCTTTCTTT
.	TRBJ1-1	TRBV4-2	14	few	CASSLGHSNTEAFF	TGTGCCAGCAGTCTGGGACATTCGAACACTGAAGCTTTCTTT
TRBD1	TRBJ2-5	TRBV19	14	.	CARTPGQYQETQYF	TGTGCCAGGACCCCGGGACAGTACCAAGAGACCCAGTACTTC
.	TRBJ2-5	TRBV7-3	17	.	CASSLMGTGLDQETQYF	TGTGCCAGCAGCTTAATGGGCACAGGCCTAGACCAAGAGACCCAGTACTTC
.	TRBJ2-3	TRBV2	14	.	CASSGQLGTDTQYF	TGTGCCAGCAGTGGACAGCTAGGGACAGATACGCAGTATTTT
.	TRBJ2-7	TRBV7-2	14	once	CASSSKTSSYEQYF	TGTGCCAGCAGCTCCAAGACTAGCTCCTACGAGCAGTACTTC
TRBD1	TRBJ1-1	TRBV5-1	16	.	CASRTGTGGAFPEAFF	TGCGCCAGCCGTACCGGGACAGGGGGCGCCTTCCCTGAAGCTTTCTTT
TRBD1	TRBJ2-5	TRBV29-1	12	.	CIIRTGEETQYF	TGCATCATAAGGACAGGGGAAGAGACCCAGTACTTC
.	TRBJ2-3	TRBV9	15	.	CASSTYGSTTDTQYF	TGTGCCAGCAGCACGTACGGGAGTACCACAGATACGCAGTATTTT
.	TRBJ2-2	TRBV4-1	15	.	CASSWAGGNTGELFF	TGCGCCAGCAGTTGGGCTGGCGGGAACACCGGGGAGCTGTTTTTT
.	TRBJ1-1	TRBV13	13	.	CASSRGPTAEAFF	TGTGCCAGCAGCCGTGGGCCCACGGCTGAAGCTTTCTTT
.	TRBJ1-5	TRBV30	14	.	CAWTGKYSNQPQHF	TGTGCCTGGACAGGGAAATATAGCAATCAGCCCCAGCATTTT
.	TRBJ1-4	TRBV5-1	15	.	CASSLVGREDEKLFF	TGCGCCAGCAGCTTGGTGGGCAGAGAGGACGAAAAACTGTTTTTT
.	TRBJ1-5	TRBV2	15	.	CASSGTGGSNQPQHF	TGTGCCAGCAGTGGAACGGGCGGTAGCAATCAGCCCCAGCATTTT
TRBD1	TRBJ1-2	TRBV14	15	.	CASSLHRGRNYGYTF	TGTGCCAGCAGCCTCCACAGGGGGCGGAACTATGGCTACACCTTC
TRBD2	TRBJ2-5	TRBV5-1	14	.	CASSLAGGQETQYF	TGCGCCAGCAGCTTAGCGGGGGGGCAAGAGACCCAGTACTTC
.	TRBJ1-2	TRBV7-2	16	.	CASIKGDLGLDYGYTF	TGTGCCAGCATCAAAGGGGATCTAGGTCTAGACTATGGCTACACCTTC
.	TRBJ2-5	TRBV7-9	15	.	CASSLEREAVETQYF	TGTGCCAGCAGCTTAGAGAGGGAGGCAGTGGAGACCCAGTACTTC
.	TRBJ1-2	TRBV6-5	11	few	CASSYRGGYTF	TGTGCCAGCAGCTATCGCGGAGGCTACACCTTC
.	TRBJ2-6	TRBV27	13	.	CASTPGGANVLTF	TGTGCCAGCACCCCTGGAGGGGCCAACGTCCTGACTTTC
.	TRBJ2-3	TRBV5-4	13	few	CASSRTDEDTQYF	TGTGCCAGCAGCCGGACAGATGAAGATACGCAGTATTTT
.	TRBJ2-7	TRBV4-1	17	.	CASSQDRTSPGSYEQYF	TGCGCCAGCAGCCAAGATCGAACGAGCCCGGGGAGCTACGAGCAGTACTTC
.	TRBJ1-2	TRBV7-7	15	few	CASSARIRVKYGYTF	TGTGCTAGCAGCGCTCGGATCAGGGTAAAGTATGGCTACACCTTC
.	TRBJ1-2	TRBV5-1	14	.	CASSLGGRAHGYTF	TGCGCCAGCAGCTTAGGGGGACGGGCTCACGGCTACACCTTC
TRBD1	TRBJ1-2	TRBV5-6	18	.	CASSRSLLQGNILYGYTF	TGTGCCAGCAGCCGCTCACTCCTACAGGGGAACATACTATATGGCTACACCTTC
TRBD2	TRBJ2-1	TRBV6-5	14	.	CASMNSGGYNEQFF	TGTGCCAGCATGAACAGCGGGGGATACAATGAGCAGTTCTTC
TRBD1	TRBJ2-7	TRBV5-1	19	.	CASSSSGTGEIPTGYEQYF	TGCGCCAGCAGCTCCTCCGGGACAGGGGAAATCCCCACTGGGTACGAGCAGTACTTC
.	TRBJ2-7	TRBV27	11	.	CASGLPYEQYF	TGTGCCAGCGGACTTCCCTACGAGCAGTACTTC
.	TRBJ2-7	TRBV7-9	15	.	CASSPKTSHSYEQYF	TGTGCCAGCAGCCCGAAAACTAGTCACTCCTACGAGCAGTACTTC
.	TRBJ1-5	TRBV30	13	.	CAWGGDSNQPQHF	TGTGCCTGGGGCGGTGATAGCAATCAGCCCCAGCATTTT
.	TRBJ2-1	TRBV5-4	15	once	CASSSEGRGYNEQFF	TGTGCCAGCAGCTCCGAGGGGCGGGGTTACAATGAGCAGTTCTTC
.	TRBJ2-2	TRBV27	13	.	CASSFGSTGELFF	TGTGCCAGCAGTTTCGGGAGCACCGGGGAGCTGTTTTTT
.	TRBJ2-3	TRBV2	13	.	CASSEVDSDTQYF	TGTGCCAGCAGTGAGGTGGACTCAGATACGCAGTATTTT
.	TRBJ2-5	TRBV9	14	.	CASSAEFYQETQYF	TGTGCCAGCAGCGCCGAATTTTACCAAGAGACCCAGTACTTC
.	TRBJ2-1	TRBV7-9	13	.	CASSLRGTNEQFF	TGTGCCAGCAGCTTGCGCGGGACCAATGAGCAGTTCTTC
.	TRBJ1-3	TRBV6-5	14	.	CASSYGGAGNTIYF	TGTGCCAGCAGTTACGGGGGAGCTGGAAACACCATATATTTT
TRBD1	TRBJ1-2	TRBV5-6	14	.	CASSLTGTVGGYTF	TGTGCCAGCAGCTTGACCGGGACAGTCGGTGGCTACACCTTC
.	TRBJ1-1	TRBV27	13	.	CATRGRGDTEAFF	TGTGCCACTCGGGGGAGGGGGGACACTGAAGCTTTCTTT
.	TRBJ1-5	TRBV11-2	15	once	CASSLTFRGAQPQHF	TGTGCCAGCAGCCTAACGTTCCGGGGGGCTCAGCCCCAGCATTTT
.	TRBJ1-1	TRBV14	13	.	CASSHQWNTEAFF	TGTGCCAGCAGCCACCAGTGGAACACTGAAGCTTTCTTT
TRBD2	TRBJ2-5	TRBV4-1	14	.	CASSQPSGAETQYF	TGCGCCAGCAGCCAACCTAGCGGGGCGGAGACCCAGTACTTC
TRBD1	TRBJ1-5	TRBV18	15	.	CASSPGQGGLQPQHF	TGTGCCAGCTCACCAGGACAGGGTGGTTTGCAGCCCCAGCATTTT
.	TRBJ2-5	TRBV7-9	17	.	CASSLVDAGNGGETQYF	TGTGCCAGCAGCTTAGTCGATGCGGGGAATGGAGGGGAGACCCAGTACTTC
.	TRBJ1-1	TRBV5-1	11	.	CASSLDTEAFF	TGCGCCAGCAGCTTGGACACTGAAGCTTTCTTT
TRBD2	TRBJ2-5	TRBV10-1	11	.	CASGTTETQYF	TGCGCCAGCGGGACTACGGAGACCCAGTACTTC